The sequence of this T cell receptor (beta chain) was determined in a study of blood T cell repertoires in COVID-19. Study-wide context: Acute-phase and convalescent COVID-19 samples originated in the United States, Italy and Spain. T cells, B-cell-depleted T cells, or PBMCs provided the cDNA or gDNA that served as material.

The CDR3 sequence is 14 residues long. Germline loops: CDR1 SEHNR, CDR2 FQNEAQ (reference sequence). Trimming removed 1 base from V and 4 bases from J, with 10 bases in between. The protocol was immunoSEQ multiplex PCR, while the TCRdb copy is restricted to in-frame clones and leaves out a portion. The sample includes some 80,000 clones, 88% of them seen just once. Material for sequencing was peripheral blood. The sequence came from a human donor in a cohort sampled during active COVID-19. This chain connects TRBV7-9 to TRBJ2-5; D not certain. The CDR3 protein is CASSLGGSRETQYF. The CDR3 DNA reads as TGTGCCAGCAGCTTAGGTGGTAGCCGAGAGACCCAGTACTTC.